This T cell receptor beta chain is from a study of T cells in Graves' hyperthyroidism and ophthalmopathy. General study findings and limits: Blood also contained most expanded thyroid clonotypes above 0.001.

Exclusion criteria comprised uncontrolled infection, other autoimmune disease, pregnancy or lactation. The CDR3 totals 14 residues. In germline, CDR1 is MDHEN, CDR2 SYDVKM. V lost 7 bases to trimming and J lost 6 bases, with 15 bases between them. Amplification of TCR beta CDR3 regions used RNA as the template. Carried out on the TCR CDR3, a first-round RT-PCR used the HTBI primer set. TCRdb reanalysed the multiplex PCR reads using MiXCR and keeps one entry per CDR3 protein. The repertoire consists of around 500,000 distinct CDR3 sequences, with less than 15% occurring once and the leading ten covering about 15%. This clonotype was picked up many times. Its cognate antigen is unknown.

Sequencing was carried out using blood. V is TRBV28 and J is TRBJ1-4; tentatively, D is TRBD1 (6 bases). This TCR derives from a woman in her thirties or forties with Graves' hyperthyroidism. As DNA, the CDR3 is TGTGCCAGCACCCCCTGGGGGGGCTATGAAAAACTGTTTTTT. This gives the protein CASTPWGGYEKLFF.